Presented here are 30 T cell receptor delta chains from one specimen sequenced in a study of gamma delta lymphoproliferative disorders and STAT genes. The receptor sequences were amplified from genomic DNA of peripheral blood mononuclear cells. With CATT, TCRdb re-called clones from the multiplex PCR reads. The sample contains roughly 1,900 delta-chain clones, around 2.9% of which appear only once. Sequencing was carried out using blood. These receptors came from a human donor in good health.

In this sample, this clone turned up a few times. The junction departs from germline at one end; a sequencing error may be responsible. The chain carries TRDV2 and TRDJ1; 11 positions match TRDD3. CDR1 GEAIGNYY and CDR2 EKD come from the germline V gene. The CDR3 contains 16 residues. The CDR3 DNA is TGTGCCTGTGGCACCCCCACCTGGGGGATACCCGATAAACTCATCTTT. Protein product: CACGTPTWGIPDKLIF.

In the case of this clone: The TCRdb record carries a much larger clone's protein, which differs from this DNA's translation at residue 19; a read error is the likely cause, and the protein listed here is the DNA translation. V usage is TRDV2 and J usage is TRDJ1, with 9 positions matching TRDD3. The germline gives CDR1 GEAIGNYY, CDR2 EKD. CDR3 length: 21 amino acids. CDR3 nucleotides: TGTGCCTGTGACACCGTGGCCCTGGGGGATCACATCAAAGGGTACACCGATAAACCCATCTTT. This sequence encodes CACDTVALGDHIKGYTDKPIF.

This clone has more than one count but fewer than ten. Just one base apart from a much larger clone, this may be a read error. Distinct nucleotide sequences in the sample also encode this CDR3. The chain employs TRDV3 and TRDJ1; 7 positions agree with TRDD3. In germline, CDR1 is TVYSNPD, CDR2 GDNSRS (reference sequence). The CDR3 length is 16 residues. For the CDR3, the DNA is TGTGCCTATCTGGGGGGGGCAAACTCTTACACCGACAAACTCATCTTT. Its protein product is CAYLGGANSYTDKLIF.

On this clone: A far bigger clonotype differs at one base, so this is likely a read error. Other DNA sequences within the sample encode an identical CDR3. J is TRDJ1 and V is TRDV2; 8 bases agree with TRDD3. Germline CDR1 GEAIGNYY, CDR2 EKD. The ends lost 1 base at V and 2 bases at J; junction bases unmatched: 11. This CDR3 has 17 amino acids. CDR3: CACDTGPLGAYTDKLIF. The CDR3 bases are TGTGCCTGTGACACTGGTCCACTGGGGGCGTATACCGATAAACTCATCTTT.

This clone is judged large. It is unclear where the CDR3 begins or ends on the DNA, so no DNA is shown, and the CDR3 is as TCRdb lists it. The rearrangement joins TRAV29/DV5 to TRDJ1; whether TRDD3, the table's D call, matches the DNA was not checked. Per germline, CDR1 NSMFDY and CDR2 ISSIKDK. The CDR3 contains 25 residues when both ends are counted. The CDR3 is CSVLLCSKLSGLPTHPGGVPNRLIF.

This clone was counted a few times. A single base is all that separates this from a far larger clone, so a read error is likely. Within the sample, other DNA sequences also encode this same CDR3. The chain couples TRDV1 to TRDJ1; 11 nucleotides agree with TRDD3. CDR3 size: 23 residues. Germline CDR1 reads TSWWSYY; CDR2 reads QGS. The CDR3 nucleotides are TGTGCTCTTGGGGTCCCTTCCTACATGCATGTGGGGGATACGCTACCCTATACCGATAAGCTCATCTTT. Residues: CALGVPSYMHVGDTLPYTDKLIF.

For this clone: The protein given by TCRdb reflects a much larger clone and differs at residue 7 from this DNA's translation, likely from a read error; the protein shown is the DNA's translation. This rearrangement joins TRDV2 to TRDJ1; D possibly corresponds to TRDD3 (5 bases). The CDR3 runs to 14 residues. V was cut by 4 bases and J by 4 bases, with 15 bases left in between. From germline, CDR1 is GEAIGNYY and CDR2 EKD. The CDR3 protein is CACDLLEDLDKLIF. The CDR3 nucleotides read TGTGCCTGTGATCTACTGGAGGACCTCGATAAACTCATCTTT.

This clone has just a few counts. A read error is the likely source, as a far larger clone sits one nucleotide away. Other DNA sequences of this sample code for an identical CDR3. This chain links TRDV2 with TRDJ1; D ambiguous. Germline CDR1 and CDR2: GEAIGNYY and EKD. The CDR3 consists of 16 residues. CDR3 DNA sequence: TGTGCCTGTGACACCGTGGCCTTGCAGGACACCGATAAACTCATCTTC. Its translation is CACDTVALQDTDKLIF.

This clone was observed a handful of times. J is TRDJ1 and V is TRDV3; 10 nucleotides match TRDD3. The CDR3 has 16 residues. Germline V gene sequence: CDR1 TVYSNPD, CDR2 GDNSRS (reference sequence). J lost 0 bases, V lost 3 bases, and 10 bases had no gene match. CDR3 nucleotides: TGTGCCTTCCAATCTCGTACTGGGGGATACACCGATAAACTCATCTTT. This codes for CAFQSRTGGYTDKLIF.

Concerning this clone: A far larger clone is off by one base, so a read error is likely. Other DNA sequences in the sample encode the same CDR3. V is TRAV29/DV5 and J is TRDJ1; D possibly corresponds to TRDD3 (8 bases). Germline V CDR1 and CDR2: NSMFDY, ISSIKDK. The CDR3 runs 19 residues. The CDR3 here is CAATTVSYGDVLGVIKLIF. DNA for the CDR3: TGTGCAGCAACCACCGTTTCCTACGGAGATGTACTGGGGGTCATTAAACTCATCTTC. The full variable domain, rest sourced from reference TRAV29/DV5 and TRDJ1, is DQQVKQNSPSLSVQEGRISILNCDYTNSMFDYFLWYKKYPAEGPTFLISISSIKDKNEDGRFTVFLNKSAKHLSLHIVPSQPGDSAVYFCAATTVSYGDVLGVIKLIFGKGTRVTVEP.

Remarks on this clone: This DNA's translation differs at residue 9 from TCRdb's protein, which comes from a much larger clone; a read error is likely, and the protein shown is translated from the DNA. The chain couples TRDV2 to TRDJ1; 7 nucleotides match TRDD3. V shed 0 bases and J 5 bases; nucleotides not matched to a gene: 5. Germline V gene data show CDR1 as GEAIGNYY and CDR2 as EKD. The length of the CDR3 is 14 residues. Here the CDR3 DNA reads TGTGCCTGTGACACCCGGGGGATTGGTGATAAACTCATCTTT. This codes for CACDTRGIGDKLIF.

As regards this clone: One base separates it from a far larger clone, so it is likely a read error. The V call is TRDV2, the J call TRDJ3; 11 positions match TRDD3. The CDR3 length is 18 residues. Germline CDR1 GEAIGNYY, CDR2 EKD. This chain's CDR3 is CACDTAGGYSWDTQQMFF. The CDR3, as DNA: TGTGCCTGTGACACCGCTGGGGGATACTCCTGGGACACCCAACAGATGTTTTTC.

This clone qualifies as large. The V call is TRDV1, the J call TRDJ1; possible D gene TRDD3, 6 bases. The V gene's germline CDR1 is TSWWSYY and CDR2 QGS. Between the trimmed V and J ends, which lost 1 base and 6 bases, there was a span of 27 bases. This CDR3 spans 19 amino acids. CDR3 bases: TGTGCTCTTGGGGAACCTACGGAGACCACGGTACTGGGCGCTTATAAACTCATCTTT. Protein product: CALGEPTETTVLGAYKLIF.

The table lists this clone with a few counts. Given a far larger clone just one base away, this is likely a sequencing read error. Different DNA sequences within this sample yield the same CDR3. CDR3 amino acids: CALGVLLGDTDKLIF. CDR3 coding DNA: TGTGCTCTTGGAGTCCTACTGGGGGATACCGATAAACTCATCTTT. The rearrangement joins TRDV1 to TRDJ1; 10 bases fit TRDD3. The length of the CDR3 is 15 residues. The V gene end was trimmed by 6 bases and the J gene end by 2 bases; junction bases not matched to a gene: 6. The germline V gene encodes CDR1 TSWWSYY and CDR2 QGS.

This clone has just one count. The chain recombines TRDV1 with TRDJ4; D remains ambiguous. The CDR3 extends over 21 amino acids. CDR1 is TSWWSYY and CDR2 is QGS in the germline V gene. The V and J ends lost 4 bases and 0 bases respectively, with 33 bases between them. The CDR3 loop reads CALGGHGKGFDKPPPPRPLIF. DNA of the CDR3: TGTGCTCTTGGGGGTCACGGAAAGGGGTTTGATAAACCTCCCCCCCCCAGACCCCTGATCTTT.

Only a few counts were recorded for this clone. This likely came from a read error, as a far larger clone is one base away. Other DNA sequences within the sample encode an identical CDR3. V gene TRDV2 combines with J gene TRDJ1, with D possibly matching TRDD3 (5 bases). The CDR3 is 22 residues long. Trimming pared 3 bases from V and 0 bases from J, leaving 34 bases between. CDR1 and CDR2 (germline): GEAIGNYY, EKD. The CDR3 DNA is TGTGCCTGTGACCTAGGACCTCCCGACCGATGGGATCCTCACTCGTACACCGATAAACTCATCTTT. It yields the protein CACDLGPPDRWDPHSYTDKLIF.

The table lists this clone with a few counts. A far larger clone differs by one base, so this is likely a read error. The same CDR3 is also encoded by other DNA sequences in this sample. The V gene is TRDV2, the J gene TRDJ1; D is perhaps TRDD2 or TRDD3 (7 bases each). The CDR3 covers 20 residues. V was clipped by 6 bases and J by 0 bases, with 31 bases between them. The V gene's germline CDR1 is GEAIGNYY and CDR2 EKD. CDR3 loop: CACPPSFVLGMTQYTDKLIF. Written as DNA, the CDR3 is TGTGCCTGTCCACCTTCCTTCGTACTGGGGATGACCCAGTACACCGATAAACTCATCTTT.

In its sample, this clone is medium-sized. The chain combines TRDV1 with TRDJ1; 9 nucleotides align to TRDD3. Germline CDR1 TSWWSYY, CDR2 QGS. Trimming removed 3 bases from V and 2 bases from J; junction bases left unmatched: 10. The CDR3 loop spans 17 amino acids. The CDR3 spells CALGEPLGDAITDKLIF. The DNA for the CDR3 is TGTGCTCTTGGGGAGCCGCTGGGGGATGCAATAACCGATAAACTCATCTTT.

With regard to this clone: A far larger clone lies a single base away; this is likely a read error. The V gene is TRDV2, the J gene TRDJ3, with 7 bases lining up with TRDD3. The germline gives CDR1 GEAIGNYY, CDR2 EKD. The CDR3 sequence is 18 residues long. This CDR3 is CACDTKGILKWDTQQMFF. For the CDR3, the DNA is TGTGCCTGTGACACGAAGGGGATATTGAAGTGGGACACCCAACAGATGTTTTTC.

Worth noting for this clone: TCRdb's protein for this DNA is that of a much larger clone and differs from the translation at residue 14, likely a read error; the protein shown is the DNA translation. The genes are TRDV2 and TRDJ3; the D gene is possibly TRDD3 (6 bases). V was shortened by 3 bases and J by 5 bases, with 28 bases between the two germline ends. This CDR3 is 21 amino acids long. Germline CDR1 GEAIGNYY, CDR2 EKD. Here the CDR3 reads CACDPVGGDFVRSRDTRQMFF. CDR3 coding DNA: TGTGCCTGTGACCCCGTTGGGGGCGATTTTGTAAGGTCCCGGGACACCCGACAGATGTTTTTC.

A note on this clone: A far larger clone is only one base removed, so a read error is likely. The rearrangement joins TRDV2 to TRDJ1, with 10 bases lining up with TRDD3. Per the germline V gene, CDR1 is GEAIGNYY and CDR2 is EKD. V was clipped by 3 bases and J by 2 bases; unmatched bases: 8. This CDR3 has 16 amino acids. The CDR3 DNA reads TGTGCCTGTGACGCTGGGGGATATGACCCAACCGATAAACTCATCTTT. Translating it yields CACDAGGYDPTDKLIF.

The V gene is uncalled and the J gene is TRDJ1. The CDR3 is 9 amino acids. CDR3 coding DNA: TGTGCTGGGGGGCTTAAACTCATCTTT. Translation: CAGGLKLIF.

Relative to its sample, this clone is medium-sized. V usage is TRDV3 and J usage is TRDJ1; 8 nucleotides agree with TRDD3. This CDR3 contains 21 residues. Germline V gene sequence: CDR1 TVYSNPD, CDR2 GDNSRS (reference sequence). Losses at the gene ends were 1 base for V and 0 bases for J; bases not matched to a gene: 25. The CDR3 coding sequence is TGTGCCTTTACCCCTTCTCCGCGAACTGGGGGGATATTTTGGTACACCGATAAACTCATCTTT. Amino acid sequence: CAFTPSPRTGGIFWYTDKLIF.

This clone was counted a few times. The TCRdb protein comes from a much larger clone and disagrees with this DNA's translation at residue 7, likely due to a read error; the protein given here is derived from the DNA. The rearrangement uses TRDV1 and TRDJ1; 8 bases match TRDD3. The CDR3 runs to 19 residues. Germline V gene sequence: CDR1 TSWWSYY, CDR2 QGS. J lost 0 bases, V lost 5 bases, and 17 bases had no gene match. The CDR3 protein is CALGTYRLGEALYTDKLIF. The CDR3 bases are TGTGCTCTTGGGACCTATCGGCTGGGGGAGGCTTTGTACACCGATAAACTCATCTTT.

Of note for this clone: This is likely an artifact of a read error, given a far larger clone one base away. This specimen includes other DNA sequences encoding the same CDR3. This rearrangement joins TRAV38-2/DV8 to TRDJ1; 11 bases align to TRDD3. The CDR3 sequence is 14 residues long. CDR1 is TSESDYY and CDR2 is QEAYKQQN in the germline V gene. DNA of the CDR3: TGTGCTTATGCGCCTGGGGGATACACTGATAAACTCATCTTT. This gives the protein CAYAPGGYTDKLIF.

Details on this clone: A far larger clone is just one base off, so this is likely a read error. The same CDR3 arises from other DNA sequences in this sample as well. CDR3 protein: CACDTVRLGDTYTDKLIF. As DNA, the CDR3 is TGTGCCTGTGACACCGTGCGGCTGGGGGATACGTACACCGATAAACTCATCTTT. The V gene is TRDV2, the J gene TRDJ1; 12 nucleotides agree with TRDD3. Trimming took 0 bases from V and 0 from J; bases not matched to a gene: 7. CDR1 and CDR2 from the germline V gene are GEAIGNYY and EKD. There are 18 residues in the CDR3.

The J gene was identified as TRDJ1, and no V gene was called; no check of the table's D call, TRDD3, against the DNA was made. The CDR3 is 17 amino acids. CDR3 sequence reads: CASLCQILGVYTDKLIF. The CDR3 coding sequence is TGTGCTTCATTGTGCCAGATACTGGGGGTGTACACCGATAAACTCATCTTT.

Worth noting for this clone: A far larger clone is just one base off, so this is likely a read error. The sample holds other DNA sequences that translate to the same CDR3. The V call is TRDV2, the J call TRDJ1; 11 positions agree with TRDD3. CDR3 length: 18 amino acids. After removal of 1 base from V and 8 bases from J, the junction contained 17 bases not matched to a gene. Germline CDR1 is GEAIGNYY and CDR2 is EKD. The CDR3 DNA sequence: TGTGCCTGTGACACGTTTGGTTTGGGGGATACGCCGGGGGACAAACTCATCTTT. Translation gives CACDTFGLGDTPGDKLIF.

Notes on this clone: The amino acid sequence in TCRdb belongs to a much larger clone and departs from this DNA's translation at residue 6, likely a sequencing read error; the sequence shown is translated from the DNA. CDR3 coding DNA: TGTGCCTTTGGCGGGTCGCCAGCACAACTCTTCTTT. It specifies CAFGGSPAQLFF. The chain recombines TRDV3 with TRDJ2; no clear D. The CDR3 has 12 residues. Germline values: CDR1 TVYSNPD, CDR2 GDNSRS (reference sequence). V lost 2 bases, J lost 6 bases, and 10 bases lay in between.

Judged by abundance, this clone is large (0.1 to 1%). Other DNA sequences in this sample translate to the same CDR3. V gene TRDV2 combines with J gene TRDJ3, with 11 positions matching TRDD3. The junction had 19 bases not matched to a gene; V was cut back by 0 bases and J by 4 bases. The CDR3 totals 23 residues. Looked up from germline, CDR1 is GEAIGNYY and CDR2 is EKD. CDR3 DNA: TGTGCCTGTGACACCGGAGAAGCCCCTGTACTCTTGGGGGATACGTGGGACACCCGACAGATGTTTTTC. It translates to CACDTGEAPVLLGDTWDTRQMFF.